These 21 T cell receptor beta chains came from one sample sequenced in a study of OX40 agonist ivuxolimab in advanced cancers. Sequencing was performed with immunoSEQ multiplex PCR; in TCRdb, only in-frame clones are kept and a portion is missing. The sample lists 130,000 or so clones, roughly 95% occurring once. The sample here was CD4+ or CD8+ T cells sorted from blood, taken in a trial of the OX40 agonist ivuxolimab. The receptors were gathered from an adult with an advanced solid tumor such as melanoma, head and neck, liver or kidney cancer.

This clone was detected a few times. This chain links TRBV7-9 with TRBJ1-5; no clear D. From germline, CDR1 is SEHNR and CDR2 FQNEAQ (reference sequence). The V end lost 2 bases, the J end lost 5 bases, and 22 bases lay between the germline ends. CDR3 length: 18 amino acids. The CDR3 sequence is CASSLSPFGPTPHQPQHF. CDR3 DNA: TGTGCCAGCAGCTTAAGTCCTTTCGGACCTACTCCCCATCAGCCCCAGCATTTT.

The V and J genes are TRBV18 and TRBJ2-1; 10 bases are shared with TRBD1. V gave up 6 bases and J gave up 4 bases; unmatched junction bases: 3. Per the germline V gene, CDR1 is KGHSH and CDR2 is LQKENI. This CDR3 is 14 amino acids long. This CDR3 is CASSGDRGYNEQFF. The CDR3 DNA sequence: TGTGCCAGCTCGGGGGACAGGGGTTACAATGAGCAGTTCTTC.

The chain's CDR3 is CASSPSVTVRDSYEQYF. The CDR3 DNA reads as TGTGCCAGCTCCCCAAGCGTTACCGTACGGGACTCCTACGAGCAGTACTTC. The chain recombines TRBV18 with TRBJ2-7, with a weak D call TRBD2 (5 bases). The CDR3 length is 17 residues. Per germline, CDR1 KGHSH and CDR2 LQKENI. V lost 6 bases to trimming and J lost 0 bases, with 21 bases between them.

This chain uses TRBV5-1 with TRBJ2-5; TRBD2 is a possible D gene (5 bases). CDR1 SGHRS and CDR2 YFSETQ come from the germline V gene. The V and J ends lost 0 bases and 0 bases respectively, with 9 bases between them. The CDR3 covers 15 residues. CDR3 sequence (DNA): TGCGCCAGCAGCTTGGGGAAAGCGGACCAAGAGACCCAGTACTTC. This encodes CASSLGKADQETQYF.

The chain carries TRBV10-3 and TRBJ2-7; D uncertain. V was pared by 0 bases and J by 5 bases, with 11 bases between. The CDR3 consists of 14 residues. The germline CDR1 and CDR2 sequences are ENHRY and SYGVKD. CDR3 DNA sequence: TGTGCCATCAGTGAGTCGGTAAAAACCAACGAGCAGTACTTC. This sequence encodes CAISESVKTNEQYF.

V gene TRBV5-1 combines with J gene TRBJ2-1; tentatively, D is TRBD2 (6 bases). The V gene's germline CDR1 is SGHRS and CDR2 YFSETQ. The CDR3 loop spans 15 amino acids. Between the trimmed V and J ends, which lost 5 bases and 3 bases, there was a span of 15 bases. The CDR3 here is CASSSTPGGYNEQFF. The DNA of the CDR3 is TGCGCCAGCAGTTCGACACCCGGGGGCTACAATGAGCAGTTCTTC.

The rearrangement uses TRBV15 and TRBJ2-7; 8 bases are a match to TRBD2. V was clipped by 2 bases and J by 5 bases; unmatched bases: 14. There are 17 residues in the CDR3. CDR1 and CDR2 (germline): LNHNV, YYDKDF (reference sequence). CDR3 residues: CATSRPKAGVFFNEQYF. CDR3 nucleotide sequence: TGTGCCACCAGCAGACCTAAAGCGGGAGTCTTCTTTAACGAGCAGTACTTC.

V is TRBV7-2 and J is TRBJ1-5, with D perhaps TRBD1 (5 bases). CDR1 SGHTA and CDR2 FQGNSA come from the germline V gene. The CDR3 consists of 15 residues. With 5 bases removed from V and 2 bases from J, the gap between germline ends came to 13 bases. CDR3 amino acids: CASSPQRGGNQPQHF. For the CDR3, the DNA is TGTGCCAGCAGCCCTCAGAGGGGAGGCAATCAGCCCCAGCATTTT.

This chain joins TRBV4-1 and TRBJ1-5; TRBD1 is a possible D gene (5 bases). This CDR3 is built from 15 residues. The V end lost 1 base, the J end lost 7 bases, and 14 bases lay between the germline ends. Germline V gives CDR1 MGHRA, CDR2 YSYEKL. The CDR3 DNA reads TGCGCCAGCAGCCAAGGGGGCAGTCCGGGGCAGCCCCAGCATTTT. Its protein is CASSQGGSPGQPQHF.

The chain carries TRBV18 and TRBJ2-7; D possibly corresponds to TRBD1 (6 bases). The CDR3 loop spans 12 amino acids. CDR1 KGHSH and CDR2 LQKENI come from the germline V gene. Trimming stripped 6 bases from V and 4 bases from J, with 10 bases between. CDR3: CASSLDRYEQYF. The DNA for the CDR3 is TGTGCCAGCTCCCTCGACAGGTACGAGCAGTACTTC.

The V gene is TRBV9, the J gene TRBJ2-1; 9 nucleotides match TRBD2. The CDR3 runs to 15 residues. The V gene's germline CDR1 is SGDLS and CDR2 YYNGEE. The V and J ends lost 3 bases and 10 bases, in that order; junction bases with no gene match: 11. The chain's CDR3 is CASSAGLGLAGEQFF. The CDR3 DNA is TGTGCCAGCAGCGCGGGCTTAGGGCTAGCGGGAGAGCAGTTCTTC.

The J gene is TRBJ1-2, the V gene TRBV19; 9 bases align to TRBD1. The ends lost 1 base at V and 3 bases at J; junction bases unmatched: 6. The CDR3 length is 16 residues. CDR1 is LNHDA and CDR2 is SQIVND in the germline V gene (reference sequence). CDR3 protein: CASSIAGRTGDYGYTF. For the CDR3, the DNA is TGTGCCAGTAGTATAGCGGGTCGGACAGGGGACTATGGCTACACCTTC.

The chain links TRBV5-6 to TRBJ1-4; unclear D gene. The germline gives CDR1 SGHDT, CDR2 YYEEEE. V was shortened by 3 bases and J by 2 bases, with 14 bases between the two germline ends. The CDR3 sequence is 16 residues long. CDR3 DNA sequence: TGTGCCAGCAGCTCAACACCCCTAGGGACTAATGAAAAACTGTTTTTT. Translation gives CASSSTPLGTNEKLFF.

This sequence joins TRBV15 and TRBJ2-3; D could derive from TRBD1 or TRBD2 (5 bases each). The germline V gene encodes CDR1 LNHNV and CDR2 YYDKDF (reference sequence). V lost 5 bases, J lost 2 bases, and 14 bases lay in between. The CDR3 is made up of 15 amino acids. The CDR3 nucleotides are TGTGCCACCAGCTCCCGAGGGGCGACCACAGATACGCAGTATTTT. This codes for CATSSRGATTDTQYF.

The rearrangement links TRBV5-4 to TRBJ2-7; maybe TRBD1 (6 bases). Trimming removed 4 bases at V and 2 bases at J, with 13 bases between. The CDR3 is 14 residues long. Per the germline V gene, CDR1 is SGHNT and CDR2 is YYREEE (reference sequence). This chain's CDR3 is CASSLASGAYEQYF. The CDR3 region has the DNA TGTGCCAGCAGCCTCGCGTCAGGGGCCTACGAGCAGTACTTC.

Concerning this clone: The sample has other DNA sequences that encode this CDR3 too. The J gene is TRBJ2-3, the V gene TRBV5-1; D is perhaps TRBD2 (5 bases). The CDR3 totals 14 residues. Per germline, CDR1 SGHRS and CDR2 YFSETQ. The germline V and J ends were trimmed by 0 bases and 1 base, with 6 bases remaining between them. The CDR3 DNA is TGCGCCAGCAGCTTGGGGCGGGGCACAGATACGCAGTATTTT. Translation gives CASSLGRGTDTQYF.

This chain links TRBV11-3 with TRBJ2-3; 7 bases agree with TRBD2. The germline gives CDR1 SGHNT, CDR2 YENEEA. The trim removed 5 bases at V and 3 bases at J, leaving 8 bases unmatched. CDR3 size: 15 residues. The CDR3 sequence: CASSPGAGRTDTQYF. Written as DNA, the CDR3 is TGTGCCAGCAGCCCCGGAGCGGGACGAACAGATACGCAGTATTTT.

CDR3 nucleotides: TGTGCCTGGAGGACCGGCCCGAACACCGGGGAGCTGTTTTTT. Encoded protein: CAWRTGPNTGELFF. This chain links TRBV30 with TRBJ2-2; unclear D gene. V was trimmed by 3 bases and J by 0 bases, leaving 8 bases between them. The CDR3 is made up of 14 amino acids. The germline V gene encodes CDR1 GTSNPN and CDR2 SVGIG (reference sequence).

The chain links TRBV29-1 to TRBJ1-3; TRBD1 is a possible D gene (5 bases). Germline lookup yields CDR1 SQVTM and CDR2 ANQGSEA. Deletions cut 5 bases from V and 7 bases from J, with 18 bases between. This CDR3 has 14 amino acids. The CDR3 coding sequence is TGCAGCGTTCGGTTCCAGGGAAGGACGAACACCATATATTTT. Protein: CSVRFQGRTNTIYF.

This clone showed up just a few times. J is TRBJ2-5 and V is TRBV11-2; perhaps TRBD2 as D (7 bases). The length of the CDR3 is 16 residues. Per the germline V gene, CDR1 is SGHAT and CDR2 is FQNNGV. With 5 bases removed from V and 4 bases from J, the gap between germline ends came to 20 bases. CDR3 sequence: CASSVGGRAAGETQYF. The CDR3 nucleotides are TGTGCCAGCAGCGTAGGGGGGAGGGCCGCGGGAGAGACCCAGTACTTC.

The rearrangement joins TRBV7-3 to TRBJ1-5; no firm D call. Germline V gives CDR1 SGHTA, CDR2 FQGTGA. Trimming stripped 4 bases from V and 9 bases from J, with 13 bases between. The CDR3 loop spans 13 amino acids. CDR3 DNA: TGTGCCAGCAGCTCGGATCAGACGGGGCCCCAGCATTTT. Translating gives CASSSDQTGPQHF.